This TCR beta chain was found in a study of T-cell memory formation after mild COVID-19. Study-wide context: TCR clusters largely stayed donor specific.

V was cut by 8 bases and J by 4 bases, with 11 bases left in between. The CDR3 extends over 13 amino acids. Germline loops: CDR1 MNHNS, CDR2 SASEGT. 5'RACE, which relied on constant-segment primers, yielded TCR alpha and TCR beta cDNA libraries carrying sample barcodes and UMIs. TCRdb re-derived calls from the 5' RACE reads in MiXCR, one entry per CDR3 protein. Of roughly 180,000 distinct CDR3 sequences in the sample, less than 20% were seen once. Details on this clonotype: What it recognizes is unknown.

Study-level findings and limits: In pre-infection memory, a portion of responding clones appeared, which suggested that cross-reactive memory joined.

This clonotype was sampled from a man younger than 35 who had mild COVID-19 (a few samples of this study predate the infection). Cell type and time point are not known. The sequenced material came from PBMCs or a T cell subset sorted from them (not recorded which). The chain is built from TRBV6-1 and TRBJ2-2, with D unresolved. The CDR3 nucleotides read TGTGCCAGCGGGAATTCGGTCACCGGGGAGCTGTTTTTT. Translated: CASGNSVTGELFF.